Below, 32 T cell receptor beta chains from the same sample are listed, as sequenced in a study of CD4 T cells in relation to SARS-CoV-2 and coronaviruses (dated by TCRdb to about 2021). No antigens are known for them. Library generation was performed with the immunoSEQ multiplex PCR assay. Not all clones reach the TCRdb copy of this immuneACCESS table, which keeps in-frame sequences only. Checked studies attribute under half of the gap to unresolved V genes and leave the rest unexplained. The table for this sample lists more than 35,000 clones; under 80% of them were counted only once. 20% of the sample goes to the ten largest clones. Sequencing was carried out using memory CD4+ T cells from PBMCs, cultured in vitro. The sample's cell subset or site label is to be understood as: memory (non-naive) CD4+ T cells. The receptors originated from an adult with COVID-19.

The V call is TRBV28, the J call TRBJ2-5; D is uncertain. CDR1 is MDHEN and CDR2 is SYDVKM in the germline V gene. The length of the CDR3 is 15 residues. V was clipped by 3 bases and J by 2 bases, with 13 bases between them. CDR3 bases: TGTGCCAGCAGTTTGGTGTTGGGCAGACAAGAGACCCAGTACTTC. Residues: CASSLVLGRQETQYF.

This sequence joins TRBV6-5 and TRBJ2-4; tentatively, D is TRBD2 (5 bases). The V gene lost 8 bases and the J gene lost 0 bases, with 8 bases spanning the gap. Germline CDR1 is MNHEY and CDR2 is SVGAGI. This CDR3 region has 13 residues. Written as DNA, the CDR3 is TGTGCCAGCTTCGGACTAGCCAAAAACATTCAGTACTTC. Protein product: CASFGLAKNIQYF.

Only one count was recorded for this clone. This chain joins TRBV25-1 and TRBJ2-3; D could derive from TRBD1 or TRBD2 (6 bases each). Trimming removed 5 bases at V and 6 bases at J, with 18 bases between. The CDR3 totals 15 residues. Germline assignment: CDR1 MGHDK and CDR2 SYGVNS. The CDR3 DNA sequence: TGTGCCAGCAGTCGGAGACCCGGGGGCCCCGATACGCAGTATTTT. Its translation: CASSRRPGGPDTQYF.

This clone occurred a few times. The rearrangement links TRBV4-1 to TRBJ2-3; 9 bases line up with TRBD2. Germline loops: CDR1 MGHRA, CDR2 YSYEKL. V dropped 0 bases and J dropped 3; count of bases not matched to a gene: 16. This CDR3 contains 20 residues. CDR3 sequence (DNA): TGCGCCAGCAGCCAAGAGAAGTGGAGGGCGGGCGGGAGGGCGACAGATACGCAGTATTTT. Protein sequence: CASSQEKWRAGGRATDTQYF.

The chain uses TRBV6-2 or TRBV6-3 and TRBJ2-1, with unresolved D. The CDR3 contains 11 residues. The germline V gene encodes CDR1 MNHEY and CDR2 SVGEGT. Trimming pared 5 bases from V and 8 bases from J, leaving 7 bases between. The CDR3 nucleotides read TGTGCCAGCAGTGATAGCTATGAGCAGTTCTTC. Its translation: CASSDSYEQFF.

The rearrangement uses TRBV6-6 and TRBJ2-7, with TRBD1 identical over 11 bases. V was clipped by 4 bases and J by 6 bases; unmatched bases: 8. There are 15 residues in the CDR3. Germline loops: CDR1 MNHNY, CDR2 SVGAGI (reference sequence). The chain's CDR3 is CASSWGQGGIGEQYF. As DNA, the CDR3 is TGTGCCAGCAGTTGGGGACAGGGGGGAATCGGCGAGCAGTACTTC.

This chain uses TRBV28 with TRBJ1-5; D is ambiguous. Deletions cut 4 bases from V and 4 bases from J, with 8 bases between. Germline assignment: CDR1 MDHEN and CDR2 SYDVKM. This CDR3 has 13 residues. CDR3: CASSWSDNQPQHF. The CDR3 DNA is TGTGCCAGCAGTTGGTCAGATAATCAGCCCCAGCATTTT.

The V and J genes are TRBV6-2 or TRBV6-3 and TRBJ2-7; 8 nucleotides agree with TRBD2. The CDR3 is 15 amino acids. Germline V gene sequence: CDR1 MNHEY, CDR2 SVGEGT. V shed 6 bases, J shed 6 bases, and the junction held 13 bases outside the gene matches. CDR3 in amino acids: CASSTGGAFMFEQYF. CDR3 coding DNA: TGTGCCAGCAGCACGGGGGGGGCGTTTATGTTCGAGCAGTACTTC.

This clone appeared a few times. The chain links TRBV12-3 or TRBV12-4 to TRBJ2-1; a possible D gene is TRBD2 (7 bases). Trimming cost V 8 bases and J 10 bases, with 12 bases left between them. CDR3 size: 11 residues. The CDR3 DNA sequence: TGTGCCAGCGGGAGGGGGTTGGAGCAGTTCTTC. It codes for CASGRGLEQFF.

In this sample, this clone turned up once. The rearrangement uses TRBV10-3 and TRBJ2-7, with 7 bases that match TRBD1. With 10 bases clipped from V and 4 bases from J, the junction kept 4 bases outside the gene matches. Germline V lookup: CDR1 ENHRY, CDR2 SYGVKD. This CDR3 has 11 amino acids. CDR3 sequence reads: CATGTVYEQYF. The CDR3 DNA reads as TGTGCCACCGGGACAGTATACGAGCAGTACTTC.

V usage is TRBV7-2 and J usage is TRBJ2-7, with D possibly TRBD2 on 6 matching bases. V was shortened by 1 base and J by 2 bases, with 15 bases between the two germline ends. The CDR3 is made up of 16 amino acids. In germline, CDR1 is SGHTA, CDR2 FQGNSA. CDR3 loop: CASSLEPAGITYEQYF. Here the CDR3 DNA reads TGTGCCAGCAGCTTAGAGCCAGCGGGTATAACCTACGAGCAGTACTTC.

The chain carries TRBV7-9 and TRBJ2-3, with 8 bases aligning to TRBD1. This CDR3 is 14 amino acids long. The ends lost 4 bases at V and 4 bases at J; junction bases unmatched: 4. Germline V gene data show CDR1 as SEHNR and CDR2 as FQNEAQ (reference sequence). CDR3 coding DNA: TGTGCCAGCAGCTCCAGGGGGCGCCCAGATACGCAGTATTTT. It codes for CASSSRGRPDTQYF.

V is TRBV5-1 and J is TRBJ2-2, with TRBD2 matching over 14 bases. With V trimmed by 7 bases and J by 5 bases, 10 bases remained unmatched. The CDR3 runs 17 residues. Germline CDR1 is SGHRS and CDR2 is YFSETQ. The CDR3 region has the DNA TGCGCCAGCCGCTCGGTGACTAGCGGGAGGGGAACCGGGGAGCTGTTTTTT. It encodes CASRSVTSGRGTGELFF. The full variable domain, completed using reference TRBV5-1 and TRBJ2-2, is KAGVTQTPRYLIKTRGQQVTLSCSPISGHRSVSWYQQTPGQGLQFLFEYFSETQRNKGNFPGRFSGRQFSNSRSEMNVSTLELGDSALYLCASRSVTSGRGTGELFFGEGSRLTVL.

This clone was recorded a few times. The chain is built from TRBV24-1 and TRBJ2-3; D call uncertain. CDR1 KGHDR and CDR2 SFDVKD come from the germline V gene. This CDR3 is built from 14 residues. V gave up 0 bases and J gave up 2 bases, with 5 bases separating them. The CDR3 DNA sequence: TGTGCCACCAGTGATTTGTACCTCACAGATACGCAGTATTTT. It is translated as CATSDLYLTDTQYF.

The chain joins TRBV28 to TRBJ2-5; no reliable D call. The germline V gene encodes CDR1 MDHEN and CDR2 SYDVKM. The CDR3 covers 14 residues. V was pared by 3 bases and J by 3 bases, with 11 bases between. The CDR3 nucleotides read TGTGCCAGCAGTTTGACCGAAACCAAAGAGACCCAGTACTTC. This encodes CASSLTETKETQYF.

The chain combines TRBV7-8 with TRBJ2-2; 7 nucleotides align to TRBD1. Germline V gene lookup returns CDR1 SGHVS and CDR2 FQNEAQ. V lost 4 bases and J lost 1; bases outside the gene matches: 3. The CDR3 loop spans 15 amino acids. This chain's CDR3 is CASSSGTENTGELFF. The DNA of the CDR3 is TGTGCCAGCAGCTCCGGGACAGAGAACACCGGGGAGCTGTTTTTT.

This clone occurred once. The V call is TRBV11-1, the J call TRBJ2-7, with 9 bases matching TRBD2. CDR1 and CDR2 from the germline V gene are SGHAT and FQDESV (reference sequence). The CDR3 is 15 residues long. V lost 5 bases to trimming and J lost 5 bases; unmatched junction nucleotides: 10. Here the CDR3 reads CASSPQVSGSDEQYF. The CDR3 DNA reads as TGTGCCAGCAGCCCTCAGGTTAGCGGGAGTGACGAGCAGTACTTC. Full variable domain (remainder filled in from reference TRBV11-1 and TRBJ2-7): EAEVAQSPRYKITEKSQAVAFWCDPISGHATLYWYRQILGQGPELLVQFQDESVVDDSQLPKDRFSAERLKGVDSTLKIQPAELGDSAMYLCASSPQVSGSDEQYFGPGTRLTVT.

The CDR3 DNA reads as TGTGCCAGCAGTTTAAATCTAGCGGGGAACGAGCAGTACTTC. It is translated as CASSLNLAGNEQYF. The V and J genes are TRBV27 and TRBJ2-7, with 9 bases that match TRBD2. This CDR3 has 14 residues. J gave up 5 bases and V 2 bases, and 4 bases lay outside the gene matches. CDR1 is MNHEY and CDR2 is SMNVEV in the germline V gene (reference sequence).

The rearrangement links TRBV6-2 or TRBV6-3 to TRBJ2-5; 9 bases match TRBD2. Germline V lookup: CDR1 MNHEY, CDR2 SVGEGT. The junction had 4 bases not matched to a gene; V was cut back by 3 bases and J by 5 bases. This CDR3 spans 14 amino acids. The CDR3: CASSYAGGWETQYF. CDR3 DNA: TGTGCCAGCAGTTATGCGGGAGGGTGGGAGACCCAGTACTTC.

This sequence joins TRBV6-2 or TRBV6-3 and TRBJ2-7, with D unresolved. V lost 2 bases and J lost 6, with 14 bases in between. Germline CDR1 MNHEY, CDR2 SVGEGT. The CDR3 has 14 residues. CDR3 nucleotide sequence: TGTGCCAGCAGTTACGACACCCGCTTGACCGAGCAGTACTTC. Amino acids: CASSYDTRLTEQYF.

V and J are TRBV7-6 and TRBJ2-1, with TRBD2 identical over 7 bases. CDR1 and CDR2 from the germline V gene are SGHVS and FNYEAQ. J gave up 7 bases and V 3 bases, and 9 bases lay outside the gene matches. The CDR3 sequence is 15 residues long. The DNA for the CDR3 is TGTGCCAGCAGCTTCCTAGCGGTAAGGGGAAATGAGCAGTTCTTC. Protein product: CASSFLAVRGNEQFF.

The chain is built from TRBV28 and TRBJ1-6; TRBD1 might be the D (5 bases). This CDR3 has 16 amino acids. In germline, CDR1 is MDHEN, CDR2 SYDVKM. Trimming cost V 6 bases and J 7 bases, with 19 bases left between them. CDR3 DNA: TGTGCCAGCAGCTCCTTATCAGGGCCTAAGAATTCACCCCTCCACTTT. This sequence encodes CASSSLSGPKNSPLHF.

This chain connects TRBV6-5 to TRBJ2-3; 8 bases are shared with TRBD1. V trimming: 4 bases; J trimming: 0 bases; junction bases outside the gene matches: 3. The CDR3 length is 15 residues. CDR1 MNHEY and CDR2 SVGAGI come from the germline V gene. CDR3: CASSSGQGSTDTQYF. The CDR3 bases are TGTGCCAGCAGTTCCGGACAGGGTAGCACAGATACGCAGTATTTT.

The chain recombines TRBV4-1 with TRBJ2-5; 7 bases are shared with TRBD2. Germline loops: CDR1 MGHRA, CDR2 YSYEKL. The CDR3 runs 17 residues. The J segment lost 0 bases and the V segment lost 3 bases, leaving 10 bases of the junction unmatched. CDR3 sequence (DNA): TGCGCCAGCAGCCAGAGTTATAGCGGGCCGTACCAAGAGACCCAGTACTTC. It yields the protein CASSQSYSGPYQETQYF.

This clone was recorded a few times. The genes are TRBV2 and TRBJ2-7; 7 bases are a match to TRBD2. The CDR3 consists of 15 residues. Unmatched junction bases numbered 16, after V lost 10 bases and J lost 4 bases. In germline, CDR1 is SNHLY, CDR2 FYNNEI. The CDR3 protein is CAILRRAGTGYEQYF. The CDR3 DNA reads as TGTGCCATCCTAAGGAGAGCGGGAACGGGGTACGAGCAGTACTTC.

This clone was counted a few times. This chain links TRBV24-1 with TRBJ1-4; 7 positions agree with TRBD1. The CDR3 consists of 17 residues. Germline trimming cut 2 bases from V and 5 bases from J; bases unmatched to any gene: 10. Germline assignment: CDR1 KGHDR and CDR2 SFDVKD. The CDR3 coding sequence is TGTGCCACCAGTGATTCTCCCAGGGGGAGAGGGAATGAAAAACTGTTTTTT. Translating gives CATSDSPRGRGNEKLFF.

The rearrangement links TRBV5-1 to TRBJ2-5, with D perhaps matching TRBD2 (5 bases). Trimming shortened V by 4 bases and J by 2 bases, and 15 bases separated the two germline ends. Germline V gives CDR1 SGHRS, CDR2 YFSETQ. The CDR3 sequence is 15 residues long. The DNA of the CDR3 is TGCGCCAGCAGCAAACTCGGAGCGGAACAAGAGACCCAGTACTTC. Its protein product is CASSKLGAEQETQYF.

This clone was observed a few times. V is TRBV5-1 and J is TRBJ2-5; 7 bases are shared with TRBD1. The CDR3 has 15 amino acids. V shed 7 bases, J shed 2 bases, and the junction held 11 bases outside the gene matches. Germline lookup yields CDR1 SGHRS and CDR2 YFSETQ. In DNA form, the CDR3 reads TGCGCCAGCTCCCTTGTCCGGGACAGACAAGAGACCCAGTACTTC. This encodes CASSLVRDRQETQYF.

This clone was counted between two and nine times. The rearrangement links TRBV5-4 to TRBJ2-3; 7 positions match TRBD2. The CDR3 is 18 amino acids. With 4 bases clipped from V and 1 base from J, the junction kept 15 bases outside the gene matches. Germline CDR1 reads SGHNT; CDR2 reads YYREEE (reference sequence). The CDR3 DNA sequence: TGTGCCAGCAGCCGTACCGCCAACCGGGGGGACCGCACAGATACGCAGTATTTT. Its protein is CASSRTANRGDRTDTQYF.

This sequence joins TRBV5-1 and TRBJ1-4; TRBD1 is a possible D gene (5 bases). The ends were cut back, 5 bases at V and 6 bases at J, with 11 bases in the middle. This CDR3 contains 13 residues. From germline, CDR1 is SGHRS and CDR2 YFSETQ. The CDR3 loop is CASRGRVDEKLFF. The CDR3 DNA reads TGCGCCAGCAGGGGGCGGGTCGATGAAAAACTGTTTTTT.

The gene calls are TRBV24-1 and TRBJ2-1, with a tentative D call TRBD1 (6 bases). V was cut by 4 bases and J by 6 bases, with 18 bases left in between. The CDR3 is made up of 16 amino acids. CDR1 is KGHDR and CDR2 is SFDVKD in the germline V gene. CDR3 region: CATSDDGTPRGNEQFF. The CDR3 coding sequence is TGTGCCACCAGTGACGATGGGACACCCAGAGGCAATGAGCAGTTCTTC.

V is TRBV11-1 and J is TRBJ2-7; 7 bases map to TRBD2. The germline V gene encodes CDR1 SGHAT and CDR2 FQDESV (reference sequence). V trimming: 4 bases; J trimming: 5 bases; junction bases outside the gene matches: 11. This CDR3 comprises 15 residues. In DNA, the CDR3 is TGTGCCAGCAGCTCTACCGGGACTACCAGGGACGAGCAGTACTTC. Translating it yields CASSSTGTTRDEQYF.